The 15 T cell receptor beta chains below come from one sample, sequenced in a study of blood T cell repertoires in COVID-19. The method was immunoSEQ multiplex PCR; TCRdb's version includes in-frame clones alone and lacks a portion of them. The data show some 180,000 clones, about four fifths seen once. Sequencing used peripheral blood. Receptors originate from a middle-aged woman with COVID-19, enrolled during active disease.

The CDR3 spells CASSQSGGGQETQYF. The CDR3 nucleotides are TGTGCCAGCAGCCAATCAGGAGGTGGGCAAGAGACCCAGTACTTC. The chain carries TRBV3-1 (or the pseudogene TRBV3-2) and TRBJ2-5; D perhaps matches TRBD2 (5 bases). Looked up from germline, CDR1 is LGHDT and CDR2 is YNNKEL (reference sequence). Trimming left V 2 bases short and J 2 bases short, with 12 bases between. This CDR3 comprises 15 residues.

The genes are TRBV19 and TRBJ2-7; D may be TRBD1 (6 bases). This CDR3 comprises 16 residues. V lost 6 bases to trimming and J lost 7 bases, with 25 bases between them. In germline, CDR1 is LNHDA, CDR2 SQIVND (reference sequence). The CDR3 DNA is TGTGCCAGTAGCATCGGAGGACAGTTCCTTACGGGGGAGCAGTACTTC. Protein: CASSIGGQFLTGEQYF.

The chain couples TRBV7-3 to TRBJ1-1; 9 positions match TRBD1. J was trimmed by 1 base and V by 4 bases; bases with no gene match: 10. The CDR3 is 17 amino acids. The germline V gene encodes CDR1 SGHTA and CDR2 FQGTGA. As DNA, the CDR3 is TGTGCCAGCAGCTCGATGGACAGGGGACTTCAGAACACTGAAGCTTTCTTT. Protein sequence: CASSSMDRGLQNTEAFF.

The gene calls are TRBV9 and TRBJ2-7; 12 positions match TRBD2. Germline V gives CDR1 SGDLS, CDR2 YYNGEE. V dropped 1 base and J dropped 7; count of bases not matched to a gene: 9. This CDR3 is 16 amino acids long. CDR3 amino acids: CASSVRGLAGGREQYV. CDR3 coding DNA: TGTGCCAGCAGCGTACGAGGGCTAGCGGGGGGGAGGGAGCAGTACGTC.

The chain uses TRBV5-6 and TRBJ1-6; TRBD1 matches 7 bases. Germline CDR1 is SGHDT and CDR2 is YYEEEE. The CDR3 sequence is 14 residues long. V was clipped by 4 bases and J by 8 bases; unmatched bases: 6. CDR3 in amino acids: CASSLGQRYSPLHF. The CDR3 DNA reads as TGTGCCAGCAGCCTGGGACAGCGATATTCACCCCTCCACTTT. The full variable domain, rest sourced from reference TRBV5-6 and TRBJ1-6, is DAGVTQSPTHLIKTRGQQVTLRCSPKSGHDTVSWYQQALGQGPQFIFQYYEEEERQRGNFPDRFSGHQFPNYSSELNVNALLLGDSALYLCASSLGQRYSPLHFGNGTRLTVT.

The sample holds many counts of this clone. CDR3 loop: CASAPWGGTDTQYF. CDR3 DNA: TGTGCCAGCGCCCCCTGGGGGGGCACAGATACGCAGTATTTT. The chain is built from TRBV7-2 and TRBJ2-3; a possible D gene is TRBD2 (6 bases). CDR1 is SGHTA and CDR2 is FQGNSA in the germline V gene. The CDR3 totals 14 residues. The V gene lost 8 bases and the J gene lost 1 base, with 13 bases spanning the gap.

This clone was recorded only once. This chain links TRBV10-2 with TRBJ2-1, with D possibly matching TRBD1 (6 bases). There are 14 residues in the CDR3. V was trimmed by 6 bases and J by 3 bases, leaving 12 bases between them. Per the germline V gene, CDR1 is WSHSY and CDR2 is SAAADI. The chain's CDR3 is CASRGQLSYNEQFF. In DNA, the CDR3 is TGCGCCAGCAGAGGACAGCTTAGCTACAATGAGCAGTTCTTC.

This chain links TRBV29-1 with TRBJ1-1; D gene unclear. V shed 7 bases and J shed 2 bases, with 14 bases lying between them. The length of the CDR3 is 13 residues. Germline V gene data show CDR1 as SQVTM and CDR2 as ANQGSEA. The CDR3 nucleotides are TGCAGCGCCGAGGTCGGTACCAACACTGAAGCTTTCTTT. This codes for CSAEVGTNTEAFF.

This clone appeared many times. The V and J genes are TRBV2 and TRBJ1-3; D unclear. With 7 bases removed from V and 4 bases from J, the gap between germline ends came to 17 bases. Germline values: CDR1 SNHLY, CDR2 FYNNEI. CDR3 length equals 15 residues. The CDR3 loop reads CASTLALKTGNTIYF. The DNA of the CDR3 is TGTGCCAGCACTTTAGCCCTGAAAACAGGAAACACCATATATTTT.

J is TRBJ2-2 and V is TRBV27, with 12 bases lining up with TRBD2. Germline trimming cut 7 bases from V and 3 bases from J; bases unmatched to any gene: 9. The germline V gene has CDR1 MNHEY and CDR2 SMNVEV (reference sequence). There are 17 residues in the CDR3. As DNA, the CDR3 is TGTGCCAGCAAGTTTCGACTAGCGGGAGTTGACACCGGGGAGCTGTTTTTT. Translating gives CASKFRLAGVDTGELFF.

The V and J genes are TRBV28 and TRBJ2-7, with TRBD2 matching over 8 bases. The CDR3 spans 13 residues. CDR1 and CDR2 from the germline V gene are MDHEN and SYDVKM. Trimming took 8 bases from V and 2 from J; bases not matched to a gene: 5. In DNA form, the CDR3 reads TGTGCCAGCCAGGGACTAGATACCTACGAGCAGTACTTC. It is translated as CASQGLDTYEQYF.

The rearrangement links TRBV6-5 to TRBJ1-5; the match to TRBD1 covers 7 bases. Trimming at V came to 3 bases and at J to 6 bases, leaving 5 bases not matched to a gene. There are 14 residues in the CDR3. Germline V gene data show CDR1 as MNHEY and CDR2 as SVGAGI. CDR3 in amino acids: CASSYVAGGQPQHF. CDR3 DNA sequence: TGTGCCAGCAGTTATGTGGCAGGGGGTCAGCCCCAGCATTTT.

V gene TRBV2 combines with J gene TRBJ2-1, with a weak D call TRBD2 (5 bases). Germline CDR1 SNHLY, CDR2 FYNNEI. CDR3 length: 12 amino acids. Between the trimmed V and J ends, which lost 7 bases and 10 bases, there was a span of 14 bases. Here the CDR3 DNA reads TGTGCCAGCACCCCGATACTAGGCGAGCAGTTCTTC. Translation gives CASTPILGEQFF.

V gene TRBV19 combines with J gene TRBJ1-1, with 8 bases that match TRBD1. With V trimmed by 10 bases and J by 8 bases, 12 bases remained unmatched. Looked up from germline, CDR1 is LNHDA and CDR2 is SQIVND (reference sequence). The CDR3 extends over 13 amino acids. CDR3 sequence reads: CATRGQGRSEAFF. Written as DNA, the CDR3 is TGTGCCACCCGAGGACAGGGTCGTTCGGAAGCTTTCTTT.

The CDR3 nucleotides are TGTGCCAGCAGCCATCTTCTAGAGAATGAGCAGTTCTTC. Amino acid sequence: CASSHLLENEQFF. This chain links TRBV14 with TRBJ2-1; no clear D gene. CDR1 and CDR2 from the germline V gene are SGHDN and FVKESK. The germline V and J ends were trimmed by 3 bases and 7 bases, with 10 bases remaining between them. This CDR3 has 13 amino acids.